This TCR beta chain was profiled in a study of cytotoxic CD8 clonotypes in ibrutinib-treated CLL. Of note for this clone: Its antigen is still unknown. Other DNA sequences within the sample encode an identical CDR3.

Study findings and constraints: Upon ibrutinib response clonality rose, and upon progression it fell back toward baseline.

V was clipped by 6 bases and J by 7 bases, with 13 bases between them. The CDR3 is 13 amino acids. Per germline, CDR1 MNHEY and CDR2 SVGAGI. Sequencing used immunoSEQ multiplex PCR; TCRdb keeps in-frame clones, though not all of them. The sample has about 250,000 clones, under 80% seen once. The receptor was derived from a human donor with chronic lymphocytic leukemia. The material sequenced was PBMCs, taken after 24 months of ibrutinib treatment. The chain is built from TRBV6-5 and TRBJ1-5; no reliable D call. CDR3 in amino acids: CASSRRGEQPQHF. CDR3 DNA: TGTGCCAGCAGCCGCCGGGGTGAGCAGCCCCAGCATTTT.